Following are 24 T cell receptor beta chains from one sample sequenced in a study of identical twins. One entry per CDR3 protein, called by TCRdb with MiXCR from the 5' RACE reads. The table has 420,000 or so distinct CDR3 sequences, around 20% seen once. Sequenced input: naive T cells sorted from blood. The source of these receptors is a man aged 50-60 years in good health.

CDR3 in amino acids: CASSVASASPYEQYF. DNA for the CDR3: TGTGCCAGCAGCGTAGCCTCGGCTAGCCCCTACGAGCAGTACTTC. The rearrangement links TRBV9 to TRBJ2-7; tentatively, D is TRBD2 (5 bases). Trimming removed 0 bases from V and 2 bases from J, with 12 bases in between. The CDR3 length is 15 residues. Germline V gene data show CDR1 as SGDLS and CDR2 as YYNGEE.

This chain joins TRBV20-1 and TRBJ2-3, with D unresolved. Deletions cut 0 bases from V and 2 bases from J, with 9 bases between. The CDR3 length is 14 residues. Germline assignment: CDR1 DFQATT and CDR2 SNEGSKA (reference sequence). CDR3 sequence reads: CSARDRAHTDTQYF. CDR3 in DNA: TGCAGTGCTAGAGATCGGGCACACACAGATACGCAGTATTTT.

The gene calls are TRBV15 and TRBJ1-4; D unresolved. The CDR3 spans 12 residues. Germline V CDR1 and CDR2: LNHNV, YYDKDF (reference sequence). V lost 2 bases and J 4 bases, leaving 2 bases between the germline ends. The CDR3 sequence: CATSRYNEKLFF. As DNA, the CDR3 is TGTGCCACCAGCAGATATAATGAAAAACTGTTTTTT.

This clonotype was observed a handful of times. This chain joins TRBV15 and TRBJ2-7; D is ambiguous. CDR1 is LNHNV and CDR2 is YYDKDF in the germline V gene (reference sequence). The CDR3 length is 13 residues. Trimming shortened V by 1 base and J by 6 bases, and 10 bases separated the two germline ends. The CDR3 here is CATSRVADGEQYF. CDR3 nucleotides: TGTGCCACCAGCAGAGTGGCGGACGGCGAGCAGTACTTC.

V usage is TRBV7-9 and J usage is TRBJ2-7, with 7 bases that match TRBD1. The junction had 15 bases not matched to a gene; V was cut back by 7 bases and J by 6 bases. CDR1 and CDR2 (germline): SEHNR, FQNEAQ (reference sequence). This CDR3 is built from 15 residues. CDR3 in DNA: TGTGCCAGCAATTCCCCGGGACAGCCTCACGGCGAGCAGTACTTC. It is translated as CASNSPGQPHGEQYF.

The chain is built from TRBV6-5 and TRBJ2-3; no clear D. Germline CDR1 reads MNHEY; CDR2 reads SVGAGI. The CDR3 has 16 residues. Trimming left V 2 bases short and J 0 bases short, with 12 bases between. CDR3 sequence: CASSYTRWISTDTQYF. The CDR3 DNA follows: TGTGCCAGCAGTTACACCCGGTGGATTAGCACAGATACGCAGTATTTT.

This CDR3 is CSVASVNTEAFF. The DNA of the CDR3 is TGCAGCGTTGCGTCGGTGAACACTGAAGCTTTCTTT. The gene calls are TRBV29-1 and TRBJ1-1; unclear D gene. The germline CDR1 and CDR2 sequences are SQVTM and ANQGSEA. The V gene lost 4 bases and the J gene lost 0 bases, with 6 bases spanning the gap. The CDR3 has 12 amino acids.

Many counts were recorded for this clonotype. The chain has TRBV20-1 and TRBJ2-7; 10 bases are shared with TRBD1. Trimming removed 5 bases from V and 6 bases from J; junction bases left unmatched: 19. Germline V gene sequence: CDR1 DFQATT, CDR2 SNEGSKA (reference sequence). The CDR3 runs 17 residues. The CDR3 region has the DNA TGCAGTGCTGAGCGACTCCCTCTTCGGGACAGGGGAAGCGAGCAGTACTTC. It is translated as CSAERLPLRDRGSEQYF.

In its sample, this clonotype was seen a few times. The V gene is TRBV5-5, the J gene TRBJ1-4, with TRBD1 matching over 7 bases. The CDR3 spans 14 residues. V lost 5 bases and J lost 5; bases outside the gene matches: 6. Germline-derived CDR1 and CDR2 are SGHKS and YYEKEE (reference sequence). The DNA for the CDR3 is TGTGCCAGCAGGCAACCGGGACAGAATGAAAAACTGTTTTTT. This codes for CASRQPGQNEKLFF.

The rearrangement joins TRBV5-1 to TRBJ1-2; D perhaps matches TRBD1 (6 bases). The CDR3 has 14 residues. V was cut by 0 bases and J by 12 bases, with 18 bases left in between. Germline CDR1 SGHRS, CDR2 YFSETQ. The CDR3 nucleotides read TGCGCCAGCAGCTTGGCCACTATGGCAGGGGTGCACACCTTC. Its translation is CASSLATMAGVHTF.

This clonotype was seen only a few times. The rearrangement uses TRBV29-1 and TRBJ2-3, with 9 bases that match TRBD2. Germline V gene data show CDR1 as SQVTM and CDR2 as ANQGSEA. The V segment lost 6 bases and the J segment 5 bases; nucleotides outside the gene matches: 3. This CDR3 has 12 amino acids. The CDR3 protein is CSVGGGGDTQYF. CDR3 DNA: TGCAGCGTCGGCGGGGGGGGAGATACGCAGTATTTT.

This clonotype was seen a few times. The rearrangement joins TRBV7-2 to TRBJ2-3, with D maybe TRBD1 (5 bases). The CDR3 contains 16 residues. Germline V gene data show CDR1 as SGHTA and CDR2 as FQGNSA. V was pared by 0 bases and J by 3 bases, with 13 bases between. CDR3: CASSLAGVVGTDTQYF. DNA of the CDR3: TGTGCCAGCAGCTTAGCAGGGGTAGTCGGGACAGATACGCAGTATTTT. Full variable domain (remainder filled in from reference TRBV7-2 and TRBJ2-3): GAGVSQSPSNKVTEKGKDVELRCDPISGHTALYWYRQSLGQGLEFLIYFQGNSAPDKSGLPSDRFSAERTGGSVSTLTIQRTQQEDSAVYLCASSLAGVVGTDTQYFGPGTRLTVL.

At least ten counts were recorded for this clonotype. The V gene is TRBV20-1, the J gene TRBJ2-5; the D gene is possibly TRBD1 (5 bases). V was cut by 4 bases and J by 5 bases, with 20 bases left in between. The CDR3 has 15 residues. Germline loops: CDR1 DFQATT, CDR2 SNEGSKA (reference sequence). CDR3 amino acids: CSATRGMGRWETQYF. The CDR3 DNA reads TGCAGTGCTACCCGTGGAATGGGGCGTTGGGAGACCCAGTACTTC.

At least ten counts were recorded for this clonotype. V gene TRBV27 combines with J gene TRBJ1-5; D is unclear. V shed 5 bases and J shed 1 base, with 9 bases lying between them. The CDR3 loop spans 14 amino acids. The V gene's germline CDR1 is MNHEY and CDR2 SMNVEV (reference sequence). CDR3 sequence: CASSHGVSNQPQHF. CDR3 coding DNA: TGTGCCAGCAGTCACGGGGTCAGCAATCAGCCCCAGCATTTT.

This clonotype was counted many times. This chain uses TRBV4-3 with TRBJ2-5; the D is unclear. Looked up from germline, CDR1 is LGHNA and CDR2 is YSLEER. Trimming left V 0 bases short and J 5 bases short, with 10 bases between. The CDR3 runs 14 residues. The CDR3 DNA reads as TGCGCCAGCAGCCAAGAACTGCTCCGGGAGACCCAGTACTTC. Residues: CASSQELLRETQYF.

A few counts support this clonotype. The CDR3: CASTYQGGAGYTF. CDR3 DNA: TGTGCCAGCACCTACCAAGGGGGGGCCGGCTACACCTTC. The V call is TRBV6-6, the J call TRBJ1-2, with a possible D match to TRBD1 (6 bases). The V and J ends lost 7 bases and 8 bases respectively, with 17 bases between them. The CDR3 is 13 residues long. Germline CDR1 and CDR2: MNHNY and SVGAGI (reference sequence).

In this sample, this clonotype turned up a few times. The chain uses TRBV5-5 and TRBJ2-1; unclear D gene. The CDR3 consists of 12 residues. With 1 base removed from V and 8 bases from J, the gap between germline ends came to 7 bases. Germline CDR1 and CDR2: SGHKS and YYEKEE (reference sequence). CDR3 region: CASSLFGDEQFF. CDR3 bases: TGTGCCAGCAGCTTGTTCGGCGATGAGCAGTTCTTC. The whole variable domain, remainder taken from reference TRBV5-5 and TRBJ2-1, is DAGVTQSPTHLIKTRGQQVTLRCSPISGHKSVSWYQQVLGQGPQFIFQYYEKEERGRGNFPDRFSARQFPNYSSELNVNALLLGDSALYLCASSLFGDEQFFGPGTRLTVL.

V and J are TRBV4-3 and TRBJ2-2, with TRBD2 identical over 8 bases. This CDR3 contains 15 residues. Losses at the gene ends were 4 bases for V and 2 bases for J; bases not matched to a gene: 3. The germline V gene encodes CDR1 LGHNA and CDR2 YSLEER. The DNA of the CDR3 is TGCGCCAGCAGCCTAGCGGGACATAACACCGGGGAGCTGTTTTTT. Its protein is CASSLAGHNTGELFF.

The chain is built from TRBV20-1 and TRBJ2-1, with D perhaps TRBD2 (5 bases). V was shortened by 4 bases and J by 9 bases, with 13 bases between the two germline ends. The germline CDR1 and CDR2 sequences are DFQATT and SNEGSKA (reference sequence). The CDR3 runs 12 residues. CDR3 sequence: CSANGVDGEQFF. In DNA, the CDR3 is TGCAGTGCTAACGGGGTAGATGGTGAGCAGTTCTTC.

The chain couples TRBV4-1 to TRBJ2-2; 7 nucleotides align to TRBD2. The junction had 8 bases not matched to a gene; V was cut back by 2 bases and J by 5 bases. There are 16 residues in the CDR3. In germline, CDR1 is MGHRA, CDR2 YSYEKL. This CDR3 is CASSQRTDGGTGELFF. Here the CDR3 DNA reads TGCGCCAGCAGCCAACGGACCGACGGGGGGACCGGGGAGCTGTTTTTT.

V is TRBV6-5 and J is TRBJ1-6, with a tentative D call TRBD1 (6 bases). This CDR3 has 14 residues. Germline CDR1 MNHEY, CDR2 SVGAGI. Trimming took off 2 bases at V and 5 bases at J, with 7 bases between the two ends. The CDR3 region is CASSYGQNNSPLHF. DNA for the CDR3: TGTGCCAGCAGTTACGGACAGAATAATTCACCCCTCCACTTT.

This clonotype was seen ten or more times. V usage is TRBV10-3 and J usage is TRBJ2-5, with 7 positions matching TRBD1. Germline lookup yields CDR1 ENHRY and CDR2 SYGVKD. CDR3 length: 14 amino acids. V lost 10 bases to trimming and J lost 2 bases; unmatched junction nucleotides: 10. The DNA for the CDR3 is TGTGCCACCCAAAGTCCGGACAGGCAAGAGACCCAGTACTTC. This gives the protein CATQSPDRQETQYF.

This chain uses TRBV9 with TRBJ2-3, with 8 bases matching TRBD2. CDR3 size: 16 residues. Losses at the gene ends were 4 bases for V and 2 bases for J; bases not matched to a gene: 9. Germline CDR1 is SGDLS and CDR2 is YYNGEE. The CDR3: CASSSRAGGDTDTQYF. CDR3 bases: TGTGCCAGCAGCTCCCGGGCGGGAGGTGACACAGATACGCAGTATTTT.

V and J are TRBV12-3 or TRBV12-4 and TRBJ2-2; perhaps TRBD2 as D (6 bases). V dropped 7 bases and J dropped 0 bases, with 12 bases sitting between them. The CDR3 covers 15 residues. The CDR3 is CASTRGRTNTGELFF. The CDR3 region has the DNA TGTGCCAGCACCCGGGGGAGGACGAACACCGGGGAGCTGTTTTTT.